These T cell receptor beta chains were read from a single sample in a study of T cell responses to AZD1222 COVID-19 vaccine. Assay used: immunoSEQ multiplex PCR; TCRdb lists only in-frame clones, some missing. The repertoire consists of about 170,000 clones, with roughly 89% occurring once and the leading ten covering about 1.5%. Sequences were derived from peripheral blood, sampled on day 0 of AZD1222 vaccination. The receptors were sampled from an adult in good health. The CDR3 runs from the conserved cysteine through the conserved F or W. D genes are given only for firm matches. Not every row has a clone size; where given, it reads once, few, many or a size class.

D: .; J: TRBJ1-5; size: once; V: TRBV28; DNA: TGTGCCAGCAGTTTCGATTTTTTGGATCAGGCCGGTCAGCCCCAGCATTTT; CDR3: CASSFDFLDQAGQPQHF
D: .; J: TRBJ1-1; size: .; V: TRBV30; DNA: TGTGCCTGGAGTAGCGGGGGAAACACTGAAGCTTTCTTT; CDR3: CAWSSGGNTEAFF
D: .; J: TRBJ1-4; size: few; V: TRBV5-1; DNA: TGCGCCAGCAGGGCAACAGGGTTCACTAATGAAAAACTGTTTTTT; CDR3: CASRATGFTNEKLFF
D: TRBD1; J: TRBJ1-2; size: .; V: TRBV28; DNA: TGTGCCAGCAGTTTAGGGACAGTCTATGGCTACACCTTC; CDR3: CASSLGTVYGYTF
D: .; J: TRBJ2-5; size: few; V: TRBV10-1; DNA: TGCGCCAGCAGCCGTGGACGGACACAAGAGACCCAGTACTTC; CDR3: CASSRGRTQETQYF
D: .; J: TRBJ2-3; size: .; V: TRBV3-1/TRBV3-2; DNA: TGTGCCAGCACCCGTAAAGTTGACTACCTCACAGATACGCAGTATTTT; CDR3: CASTRKVDYLTDTQYF
D: .; J: TRBJ1-5; size: .; V: TRBV6-5; DNA: TGCACCGTTAGTTTGGGGGGAGGGCAGCCCCAGCATTTT; CDR3: CTVSLGGGQPQHF
D: .; J: TRBJ1-2; size: .; V: TRBV28; DNA: TGTGCCAGCAGCGGTAATAGAATAGGGGAGGGTCTAGACTATGGCTACACCTTC; CDR3: CASSGNRIGEGLDYGYTF
D: .; J: TRBJ1-2; size: .; V: TRBV10-3; DNA: TGTGCCATCAGTGACGACGGGTTGGGGCATGGCTACACCTTC; CDR3: CAISDDGLGHGYTF
D: .; J: TRBJ1-2; size: .; V: TRBV28; DNA: TGTGCCAGCAGCCCCCTGGACCGGCGGGCGCGAGTTGATGGCTACACCTTC; CDR3: CASSPLDRRARVDGYTF
D: .; J: TRBJ2-1; size: .; V: TRBV5-1; DNA: TGCGCCAGCAGTATAAGGGACGGTGCTGGTGAGCAGTTCTTC; CDR3: CASSIRDGAGEQFF
D: .; J: TRBJ1-5; size: .; V: TRBV5-5; DNA: TGTGCCAGCAGCTTGGGTGGGGCCGGCAATCAGCCCCAGCATTTT; CDR3: CASSLGGAGNQPQHF
D: TRBD1; J: TRBJ1-2; size: .; V: TRBV5-1; DNA: TGCGCCAGCAGTGTAAGGCCTGGGACAGCTTATGGCTACACCTTC; CDR3: CASSVRPGTAYGYTF
D: .; J: TRBJ2-2; size: .; V: TRBV2; DNA: TGTGCCGGAGCAAGGGGGGAACCCGGGGAGCTGTTTTTT; CDR3: CAGARGEPGELFF
D: .; J: TRBJ2-1; size: .; V: TRBV7-2; DNA: TGTGCCAGCAGCTTACAGGCAAGGAGGAATGAGCAGTTCTTC; CDR3: CASSLQARRNEQFF
D: .; J: TRBJ1-2; size: .; V: TRBV28; DNA: TGTGCCAGCAGTTCCTACTATGGCTACACCTTC; CDR3: CASSSYYGYTF
D: TRBD1; J: TRBJ1-5; size: .; V: TRBV27; DNA: TGTGCCAGCAGTTTTGGGGGACAGGGCAATCAGCCCCAGCATTTT; CDR3: CASSFGGQGNQPQHF
D: .; J: TRBJ2-5; size: few; V: TRBV7-3; DNA: TGTGCCAGCAGCTTAACGGGGGCCCCTGAGACCCAGTACTTC; CDR3: CASSLTGAPETQYF
D: .; J: TRBJ1-1; size: few; V: TRBV7-2; DNA: TGTGCCAGCAGCTCCCAAGGTGGCCTGAACACTGAAGCTTTCTTT; CDR3: CASSSQGGLNTEAFF
D: .; J: TRBJ2-5; size: .; V: TRBV6-5; DNA: TGTGCCAGCAGTTACGATAGGAAAGAGACCCAGTACTTC; CDR3: CASSYDRKETQYF
D: TRBD1; J: TRBJ1-2; size: few; V: TRBV11-2; DNA: TGTGCCAGCAGCTTGGGACAGGGGGCGTATGGCTACACCTTC; CDR3: CASSLGQGAYGYTF
D: TRBD1; J: TRBJ2-5; size: once; V: TRBV2; DNA: TGTGCCAGCAGTCCAGACAGGGTGGAGACCCAGTACTTC; CDR3: CASSPDRVETQYF
D: .; J: TRBJ2-3; size: .; V: TRBV6-5; DNA: TGTGCCAGCGCGCCTGTGGGCACAGATACGCAGTATTTT; CDR3: CASAPVGTDTQYF
D: TRBD2; J: TRBJ2-3; size: .; V: TRBV5-1; DNA: TGCGCCAGCAGCTTGGTGGTAGCGGGGGTCTCTGACGGCACAGATACGCAGTATTTT; CDR3: CASSLVVAGVSDGTDTQYF
D: TRBD2; J: TRBJ2-1; size: .; V: TRBV11-3; DNA: TGTGCCAGCAGCCCGACTAGCGGGAGGCCCTACAATGAGCAGTTCTTC; CDR3: CASSPTSGRPYNEQFF
D: .; J: TRBJ2-3; size: .; V: TRBV10-2; DNA: TGCGCCAGCAGTGCCAGGACAGCAGGATCCACAGATACGCAGTATTTT; CDR3: CASSARTAGSTDTQYF
D: .; J: TRBJ2-6; size: .; V: TRBV6-5; DNA: TGTGCCAGCAGTTACGGAGGGGCTGGGGCCAACGTCCTGACTTTC; CDR3: CASSYGGAGANVLTF
D: TRBD1; J: TRBJ1-2; size: .; V: TRBV5-4; DNA: TGTGCCAGCAGCTTGAACCGGGACAGGGACTATGGCTACACCTTC; CDR3: CASSLNRDRDYGYTF
D: .; J: TRBJ1-1; size: .; V: TRBV28; DNA: TGTGCCAGCAATACACAGGGACACACTGAAGCTTTCTTT; CDR3: CASNTQGHTEAFF
D: .; J: TRBJ1-2; size: .; V: TRBV28; DNA: TGTGCCAGCAGCAACGCTCCTCAGGGCCGTTATGGCTACACCTTC; CDR3: CASSNAPQGRYGYTF
D: TRBD2; J: TRBJ2-7; size: few; V: TRBV5-1; DNA: TGCGCCAGCAGCTGGAGTAGCGGGAGGTTAAGTGCCTACGAGCAGTACTTC; CDR3: CASSWSSGRLSAYEQYF
D: .; J: TRBJ1-2; size: .; V: TRBV5-1; DNA: TGCGCCAGCAGCTCAACACCCCAAGGGTTTGAAGGCTACACCTTC; CDR3: CASSSTPQGFEGYTF
D: .; J: TRBJ2-3; size: .; V: TRBV28; DNA: TGTGCCAGCAGTTTAGCCGCCGGCACAGATACGCAGTATTTT; CDR3: CASSLAAGTDTQYF
D: .; J: TRBJ1-1; size: once; V: TRBV7-3; DNA: TGTGCCAGCAGCTTATCAGGAGAGGGAGGCACTGAAGCTTTCTTT; CDR3: CASSLSGEGGTEAFF
D: .; J: TRBJ2-7; size: .; V: TRBV6-2/TRBV6-3; DNA: TGTGCCAGCAGCCAACTCCGTACGACGGGAAAAAGGGCCTACGAGCAGTACTTC; CDR3: CASSQLRTTGKRAYEQYF
D: .; J: TRBJ1-2; size: .; V: TRBV6-5; DNA: TGTGCCAGCAGTTACTCTTCGGGTTCCTATGGCTACACCTTC; CDR3: CASSYSSGSYGYTF
D: .; J: TRBJ1-5; size: .; V: TRBV11-3; DNA: TGTGCCAGCAGCTTGAATACAGCCTCAGATACGGGCAATCAGCCCCAGCATTTT; CDR3: CASSLNTASDTGNQPQHF
D: TRBD2; J: TRBJ2-1; size: .; V: TRBV28; DNA: TGTGCCAGCAGTTTACTAGCGGGAGAGTACAATGAGCAGTTCTTC; CDR3: CASSLLAGEYNEQFF
D: TRBD2; J: TRBJ2-2; size: .; V: TRBV7-3; DNA: TGTGCCACCAGACTAGCGGGGGCCGGGGAGCTGTTTTTT; CDR3: CATRLAGAGELFF
D: .; J: TRBJ1-2; size: .; V: TRBV28; DNA: TGTGCCAGCAGTTTCCCATTTCCATCGGGGGTCGGCTACACCTTC; CDR3: CASSFPFPSGVGYTF
D: .; J: TRBJ1-1; size: once; V: TRBV28; DNA: TGTGCCAGCAAAGTGGGACCGGTGAACACTGAAGCTTTCTTT; CDR3: CASKVGPVNTEAFF
D: TRBD1; J: TRBJ1-5; size: .; V: TRBV7-9; DNA: TGTGCCAGCAGCCGGGGACAGCTCAATCAGCCCCAGCATTTT; CDR3: CASSRGQLNQPQHF
D: TRBD2; J: TRBJ2-5; size: once; V: TRBV18; DNA: TGTGCCAGCTCACCTACTAGCGGGGGGTACCAAGAGACCCAGTACTTC; CDR3: CASSPTSGGYQETQYF
D: TRBD1; J: TRBJ1-2; size: .; V: TRBV11-2; DNA: TGTGCCAGCAGACCGAGACAGGGGGAACACTATGGCTACACCTTC; CDR3: CASRPRQGEHYGYTF
D: TRBD2; J: TRBJ2-3; size: .; V: TRBV19; DNA: TGTGCCAGTAGCCAACTAGCGGGGATAACTAGCACAGATACGCAGTATTTT; CDR3: CASSQLAGITSTDTQYF
D: .; J: TRBJ1-2; size: .; V: TRBV6-2/TRBV6-3; DNA: TGTGCCAGCAGTTACTCGGGAGAAACTGGGGGCTACACCTTC; CDR3: CASSYSGETGGYTF
D: .; J: TRBJ1-2; size: .; V: TRBV19; DNA: TGTGCCAGTAGTATAGGGGCCAGGAACTATGGCTACACCTTC; CDR3: CASSIGARNYGYTF
D: TRBD1; J: TRBJ1-4; size: .; V: TRBV28; DNA: TGTGCCAGCAGAGAGACAGGGAATGAAAAACTGTTTTTT; CDR3: CASRETGNEKLFF
D: .; J: TRBJ1-2; size: .; V: TRBV18; DNA: TGTGCCAGCTCACCACCCATTGGCAGGGGAAATAACTATGGCTACACCTTC; CDR3: CASSPPIGRGNNYGYTF
D: .; J: TRBJ1-3; size: .; V: TRBV30; DNA: TGTGCCTGGAGTGTAAAACCTGGAAACACCATATATTTT; CDR3: CAWSVKPGNTIYF
D: .; J: TRBJ2-2; size: once; V: TRBV30; DNA: TGTGCCTGGAGTGGGCAGGGGATTTTGACCGGGGAGCTGTTTTTT; CDR3: CAWSGQGILTGELFF
D: .; J: TRBJ1-2; size: .; V: TRBV28; DNA: TGTATATCAGGGAAAAACTATGGCTACACCTTC; CDR3: CISGKNYGYTF